The entry below describes one T cell receptor beta chain. CDR3 size: 13 residues. Trimming removed 2 bases from V and 5 bases from J; junction bases left unmatched: 0. CDR1 and CDR2 (germline): MDHEN, SYDVKM. This record comes from a study of blood T cell repertoires in COVID-19. The data were produced by immunoSEQ multiplex PCR, yet TCRdb's version contains in-frame clones alone and is incomplete. The data hold tens of thousands of clones, with around 86% observed a single time. The TCR originated in a human donor in a cohort sampled during active COVID-19. The chain employs TRBV28 and TRBJ2-7; TRBD2 matches at 10 bases. Sequencing input: peripheral blood. This chain's CDR3 is CASSLSGRDEQYF. The CDR3 nucleotides read TGTGCCAGCAGTTTAAGCGGGAGGGACGAGCAGTACTTC.